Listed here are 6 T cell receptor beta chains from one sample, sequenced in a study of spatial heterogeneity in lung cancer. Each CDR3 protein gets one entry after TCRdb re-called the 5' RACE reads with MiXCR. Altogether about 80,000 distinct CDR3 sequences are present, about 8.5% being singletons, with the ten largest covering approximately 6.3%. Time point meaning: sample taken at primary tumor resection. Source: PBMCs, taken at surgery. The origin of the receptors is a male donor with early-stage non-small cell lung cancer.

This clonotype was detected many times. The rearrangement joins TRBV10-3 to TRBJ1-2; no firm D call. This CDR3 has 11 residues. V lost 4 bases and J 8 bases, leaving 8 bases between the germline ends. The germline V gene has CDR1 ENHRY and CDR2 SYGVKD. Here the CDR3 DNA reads TGTGCCATCAGTGCCGGGGAGGGCTACACCTTC. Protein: CAISAGEGYTF.

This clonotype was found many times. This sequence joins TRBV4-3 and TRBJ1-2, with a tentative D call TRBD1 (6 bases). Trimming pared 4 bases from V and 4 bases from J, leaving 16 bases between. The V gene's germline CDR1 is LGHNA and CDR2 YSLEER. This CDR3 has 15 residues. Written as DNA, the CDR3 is TGCGCCAGCAGCCCCAGACACCTCAGGGGCTATGGCTACACCTTC. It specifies CASSPRHLRGYGYTF.

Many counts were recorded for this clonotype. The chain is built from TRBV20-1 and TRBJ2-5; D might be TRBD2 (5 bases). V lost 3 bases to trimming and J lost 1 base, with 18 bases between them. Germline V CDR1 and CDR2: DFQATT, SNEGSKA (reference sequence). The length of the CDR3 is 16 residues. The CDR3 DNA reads TGCAGTGCTAGCCCTCCGCGGAGGTGGGGCCAAGAGACCCAGTACTTC. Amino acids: CSASPPRRWGQETQYF.

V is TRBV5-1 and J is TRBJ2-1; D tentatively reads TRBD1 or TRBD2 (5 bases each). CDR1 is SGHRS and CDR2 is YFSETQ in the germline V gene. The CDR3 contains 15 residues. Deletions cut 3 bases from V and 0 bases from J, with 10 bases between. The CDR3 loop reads CASSSGRSSYNEQFF. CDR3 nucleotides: TGCGCCAGCAGCTCGGGACGGAGCTCCTACAATGAGCAGTTCTTC. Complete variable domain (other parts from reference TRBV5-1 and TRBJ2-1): KAGVTQTPRYLIKTRGQQVTLSCSPISGHRSVSWYQQTPGQGLQFLFEYFSETQRNKGNFPGRFSGRQFSNSRSEMNVSTLELGDSALYLCASSSGRSSYNEQFFGPGTRLTVL.

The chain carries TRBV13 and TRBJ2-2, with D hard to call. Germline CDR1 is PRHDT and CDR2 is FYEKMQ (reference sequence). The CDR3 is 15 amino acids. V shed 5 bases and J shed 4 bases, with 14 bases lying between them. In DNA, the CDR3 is TGTGCCAGCAGCCCATACCGGGCCGCCACCGGGGAGCTGTTTTTT. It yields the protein CASSPYRAATGELFF. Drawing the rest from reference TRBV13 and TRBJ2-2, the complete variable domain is AAGVIQSPRHLIKEKRETATLKCYPIPRHDTVYWYQQGPGQDPQFLISFYEKMQSDKGSIPDRFSAQQFSDYHSELNMSSLELGDSALYFCASSPYRAATGELFFGEGSRLTVL.

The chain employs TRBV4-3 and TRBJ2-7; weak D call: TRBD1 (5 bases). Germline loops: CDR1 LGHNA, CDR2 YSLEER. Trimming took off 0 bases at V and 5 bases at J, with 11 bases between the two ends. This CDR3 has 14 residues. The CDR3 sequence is CASSQEGRSHEQYF. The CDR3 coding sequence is TGCGCCAGCAGCCAAGAGGGGCGGTCCCACGAGCAGTACTTC.